These 19 T cell receptor beta chains came from one sample sequenced in a study of T cells in Graves' hyperthyroidism and ophthalmopathy. Amplified regions were TCR beta CDR3 sequences from RNA transcripts. An initial round of RT-PCR targeting the TCR CDR3 relied on the HTBI primer set. A single record per CDR3 protein comes from TCRdb applying MiXCR to the multiplex PCR reads. Altogether fewer than 650,000 distinct CDR3 sequences are present, roughly 14% being singletons, with the ten largest covering 4.3%. The sample was blood. These receptors originate from a woman aged 40 to 50 with Graves' ophthalmopathy.

This clonotype was detected many times. The chain joins TRBV20-1 to TRBJ2-5; tentatively, D is TRBD2 (6 bases). Trimming left V 6 bases short and J 4 bases short, with 12 bases between. Germline values: CDR1 DFQATT, CDR2 SNEGSKA (reference sequence). This CDR3 has 12 amino acids. The CDR3 sequence is CSASGLPETQYF. In DNA, the CDR3 is TGCAGTGCCAGCGGGTTGCCAGAGACCCAGTACTTC.

This clonotype has at least ten counts. The chain combines TRBV20-1 with TRBJ2-5, with TRBD1 matching over 7 bases. After removal of 4 bases from V and 5 bases from J, the junction contained 19 bases not matched to a gene. Germline CDR1 DFQATT, CDR2 SNEGSKA (reference sequence). The CDR3 loop spans 17 amino acids. The CDR3 DNA follows: TGCAGTGCTACCTCCGGGACAGACAGCCTTTCAAGGGAGACCCAGTACTTC. Translation: CSATSGTDSLSRETQYF.

In this sample, this clonotype turned up many times. The chain couples TRBV7-8 to TRBJ1-2; 8 bases agree with TRBD1. In germline, CDR1 is SGHVS, CDR2 FQNEAQ. V trimming: 2 bases; J trimming: 4 bases; junction bases outside the gene matches: 0. This CDR3 contains 13 residues. The CDR3 DNA follows: TGTGCCAGCAGCTTACAGGGGGCCTATGGCTACACCTTC. This codes for CASSLQGAYGYTF.

This clonotype has ten or more counts. V gene TRBV15 combines with J gene TRBJ2-7; D is unclear. The V gene's germline CDR1 is LNHNV and CDR2 YYDKDF (reference sequence). This CDR3 region has 12 residues. Trimming removed 7 bases at V and 3 bases at J, with 10 bases between. The CDR3, as DNA: TGTGCCACCATGTCGGTGGACTACGAGCAGTACTTC. Its protein is CATMSVDYEQYF.

V and J are TRBV18 and TRBJ1-2; D ambiguous. CDR3 length: 14 amino acids. Deletions cut 2 bases from V and 8 bases from J, with 15 bases between. Germline loops: CDR1 KGHSH, CDR2 LQKENI. DNA for the CDR3: TGTGCCAGCTCACCAGGGGATCCGCCTACGGGCTACACCTTC. It yields the protein CASSPGDPPTGYTF.

This clonotype has only a few counts. The CDR3 loop reads CASGTSAGTQHF. In DNA form, the CDR3 reads TGTGCCTCTGGGACCTCCGCGGGGACCCAGCATTTT. The chain carries TRBV30 and TRBJ1-5; a possible D gene is TRBD1 (5 bases). Deletions cut 7 bases from V and 11 bases from J, with 18 bases between. The CDR3 is 12 residues long. Germline V lookup: CDR1 GTSNPN, CDR2 SVGIG (reference sequence).

This clonotype was counted many times. The V call is TRBV12-3 or TRBV12-4, the J call TRBJ2-7; D possibly corresponds to TRBD1 (5 bases). V lost 6 bases and J lost 3, with 12 bases in between. The length of the CDR3 is 13 residues. The CDR3 DNA reads as TGTGCCAGCAGCTCTTGGACAAGCTACGAGCAGTACTTC. Its protein product is CASSSWTSYEQYF.

This clonotype has at least ten counts. The chain couples TRBV9 to TRBJ2-7; 7 nucleotides match TRBD1. V lost 4 bases and J lost 4; bases outside the gene matches: 5. This CDR3 comprises 13 residues. The germline V gene encodes CDR1 SGDLS and CDR2 YYNGEE. CDR3 sequence: CASSPWDRYEQYF. CDR3 DNA: TGTGCCAGCAGCCCGTGGGACAGATACGAGCAGTACTTC.

This clonotype was seen a few times. The gene calls are TRBV24-1 and TRBJ2-2; perhaps TRBD1 as D (5 bases). The germline V gene has CDR1 KGHDR and CDR2 SFDVKD. With 7 bases removed from V and 3 bases from J, the gap between germline ends came to 14 bases. This CDR3 has 15 amino acids. The DNA of the CDR3 is TGTGCCACCAGAGGGGCGGACGGGCACACCGGGGAGCTGTTTTTT. This sequence encodes CATRGADGHTGELFF.

This clonotype was seen a few times. The chain couples TRBV7-9 to TRBJ2-5; TRBD1 might be the D (5 bases). The CDR3 contains 14 residues. Trimming removed 4 bases from V and 1 base from J, with 10 bases in between. Germline CDR1 SEHNR, CDR2 FQNEAQ (reference sequence). This CDR3 reads CASSSAGPQETQYF. The DNA for the CDR3 is TGTGCCAGCAGCTCTGCAGGGCCCCAAGAGACCCAGTACTTC.

Ten or more counts support this clonotype. The chain employs TRBV6-5 and TRBJ2-7; D uncertain. V lost 0 bases, J lost 3 bases, and 9 bases lay in between. Looked up from germline, CDR1 is MNHEY and CDR2 is SVGAGI. CDR3 size: 14 residues. CDR3 residues: CASSYSRTSYEQYF. As DNA, the CDR3 is TGTGCCAGCAGTTACTCACGAACGAGCTACGAGCAGTACTTC.

The sample holds many counts of this clonotype. This chain links TRBV20-1 with TRBJ1-2, with D uncertain. The CDR3 contains 13 residues. Germline V gives CDR1 DFQATT, CDR2 SNEGSKA (reference sequence). Trimming took off 3 bases at V and 0 bases at J, with 8 bases between the two ends. The CDR3 DNA sequence: TGCAGTGCTAGGAGTCCCCCTAACTATGGCTACACCTTC. Its protein product is CSARSPPNYGYTF.

This clonotype was seen ten or more times. This chain connects TRBV19 to TRBJ1-5; tentatively, D is TRBD1 (6 bases). This CDR3 has 14 residues. Trimming stripped 3 bases from V and 6 bases from J, with 12 bases between. Looked up from germline, CDR1 is LNHDA and CDR2 is SQIVND (reference sequence). In DNA form, the CDR3 reads TGTGCCAGTAGTATCGTACAGGGCACTCAGCCCCAGCATTTT. It specifies CASSIVQGTQPQHF.

This clonotype was detected many times. The gene calls are TRBV19 and TRBJ2-5, with 7 bases lining up with TRBD1. In germline, CDR1 is LNHDA, CDR2 SQIVND (reference sequence). V lost 3 bases to trimming and J lost 0 bases; unmatched junction nucleotides: 4. The CDR3 loop spans 15 amino acids. The CDR3 loop is CASSIGRGNQETQYF. In DNA form, the CDR3 reads TGTGCCAGTAGTATCGGCAGGGGGAACCAAGAGACCCAGTACTTC.

This clonotype was detected only a few times. The J gene is TRBJ1-3, the V gene TRBV14; D may be TRBD1 (5 bases). The CDR3 spans 18 residues. The germline V gene encodes CDR1 SGHDN and CDR2 FVKESK. V dropped 5 bases and J dropped 3 bases, with 23 bases sitting between them. The CDR3 loop reads CASSARAAGYPGGNTIYF. The CDR3 DNA reads as TGTGCCAGCAGCGCAAGGGCGGCAGGGTATCCCGGTGGAAACACCATATATTTT.

This clonotype has at least ten counts. J is TRBJ2-7 and V is TRBV7-9, with D possibly TRBD1 on 6 matching bases. V lost 4 bases and J lost 1, with 11 bases in between. CDR1 SEHNR and CDR2 FQNEAQ come from the germline V gene (reference sequence). The CDR3 has 14 residues. The CDR3 loop is CASSSGTSSYEQYF. The CDR3 DNA reads TGTGCCAGCAGCTCCGGGACATCATCCTACGAGCAGTACTTC.

This clonotype was observed many times. V usage is TRBV11-3 and J usage is TRBJ2-2, with no clear D. The germline CDR1 and CDR2 sequences are SGHNT and YENEEA. V was cut by 0 bases and J by 5 bases, with 7 bases left in between. The CDR3 is made up of 14 amino acids. CDR3 residues: CASSLDPETGELFF. CDR3 coding DNA: TGTGCCAGCAGCTTAGATCCGGAGACCGGGGAGCTGTTTTTT.

This clonotype was seen repeatedly, ten times or more. The chain recombines TRBV6-1 with TRBJ1-5; no clear D gene. The ends were cut back, 4 bases at V and 0 bases at J, with 10 bases in the middle. CDR1 and CDR2 from the germline V gene are MNHNS and SASEGT. The CDR3 consists of 15 residues. The CDR3 DNA sequence: TGTGCCAGCAGTGTATCAACAGTTAGCAATCAGCCCCAGCATTTT. Residues: CASSVSTVSNQPQHF.

This clonotype was seen more than once but under ten times. The V gene is TRBV10-3, the J gene TRBJ2-7; TRBD1 matches at 8 bases. Germline V gene data show CDR1 as ENHRY and CDR2 as SYGVKD. Losses at the gene ends were 6 bases for V and 1 base for J; bases not matched to a gene: 11. The CDR3 runs to 16 residues. This CDR3 reads CAISPGQGKGSYEQYF. The CDR3 DNA follows: TGTGCCATCAGCCCTGGACAGGGTAAGGGGTCCTACGAGCAGTACTTC.